This TCR beta chain was sequenced in a study of identical twins. Study-level points and caveats: The study based its conclusions on cross-sectional statistical analysis and did not follow the same donors.

TCRdb reprocessed the 5' RACE reads with MiXCR, giving one entry per CDR3 protein. The data hold about 520,000 distinct CDR3 sequences, with 20% to 25% observed a single time. This clonotype was counted a few times. Its antigen is undetermined. CDR1 MNHEY and CDR2 SVGAGI come from the germline V gene. The CDR3 runs to 16 residues. The J segment lost 4 bases and the V segment lost 0 bases, leaving 7 bases of the junction unmatched. This same sample was also part of a study on T cells expressing NK-cell markers. That publication notes: In a handful of donors, these clonotypes also led the CD3+CD56-NKG2C+ fraction.

Sequences were obtained from CD4+ T cells sorted from blood. The sequence derives from a woman in her late teens or twenties in good health. J is TRBJ2-5 and V is TRBV6-5; 8 bases line up with TRBD2. The CDR3 DNA sequence: TGTGCCAGCAGTTACTCGATAGGGGCGGGAGGAGAGACCCAGTACTTC. This translates into CASSYSIGAGGETQYF.